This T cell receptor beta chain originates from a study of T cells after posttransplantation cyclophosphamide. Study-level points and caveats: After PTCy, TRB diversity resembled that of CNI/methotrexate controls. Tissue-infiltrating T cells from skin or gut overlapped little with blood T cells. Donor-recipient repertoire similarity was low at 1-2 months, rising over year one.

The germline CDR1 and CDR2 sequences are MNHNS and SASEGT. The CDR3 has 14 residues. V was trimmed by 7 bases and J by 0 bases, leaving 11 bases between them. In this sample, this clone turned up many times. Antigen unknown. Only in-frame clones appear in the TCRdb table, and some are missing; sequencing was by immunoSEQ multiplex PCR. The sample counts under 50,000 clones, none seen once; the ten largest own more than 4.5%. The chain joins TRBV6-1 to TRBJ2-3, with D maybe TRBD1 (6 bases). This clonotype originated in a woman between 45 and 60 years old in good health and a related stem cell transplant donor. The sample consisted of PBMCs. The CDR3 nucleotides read TGTGCCAGCAATTTACAGGGAAGCACAGATACGCAGTATTTT. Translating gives CASNLQGSTDTQYF.